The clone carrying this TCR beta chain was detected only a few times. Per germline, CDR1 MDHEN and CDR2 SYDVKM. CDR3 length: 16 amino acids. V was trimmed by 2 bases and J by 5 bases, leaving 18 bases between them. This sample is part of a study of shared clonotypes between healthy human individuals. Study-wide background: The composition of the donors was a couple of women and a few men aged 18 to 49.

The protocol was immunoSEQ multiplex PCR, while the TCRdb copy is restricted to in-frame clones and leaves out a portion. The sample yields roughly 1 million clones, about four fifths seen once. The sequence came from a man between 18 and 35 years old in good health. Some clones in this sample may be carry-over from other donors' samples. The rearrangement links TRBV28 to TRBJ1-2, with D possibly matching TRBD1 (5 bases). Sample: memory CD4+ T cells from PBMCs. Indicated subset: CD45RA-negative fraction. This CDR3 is CASSLGRFGGFYGYTF. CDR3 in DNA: TGTGCCAGCAGTTTAGGTCGGTTCGGGGGGTTTTATGGCTACACCTTC.